This T cell receptor beta chain appears in the sequencing data of a study of Graves' ophthalmopathy and Graves' hyperthyroidism. At the level of the study: Being free of ophthalmopathy for 18 months of follow-up defined stable hyperthyroidism.

This CDR3 comprises 11 residues. In germline, CDR1 is DFQATT, CDR2 SNEGSKA (reference sequence). V lost 5 bases to trimming and J lost 4 bases, with 9 bases between them. Hyperthyroidism patients, all newly diagnosed, had under 2 months' duration and ages of 18 to 65. The evidence that diagnosis relied on was clinical symptoms, serum thyroxine, TRAb, thyroid ultrasound and orbital computed tomography. Using RNA transcripts, the TCR beta CDR3 regions were amplified. First-round RT-PCR employed HTBI primers, with a second-round multiplex PCR after it. One entry per CDR3 protein, called by TCRdb with MiXCR from the multiplex PCR reads. Of 1 million to 1.3 million distinct CDR3 sequences in the sample, 35% to 45% were seen once. The table lists this clonotype with many counts.

The sequence came from an adult man with Graves' hyperthyroidism. V usage is TRBV20-1 and J usage is TRBJ2-7; D gene uncertain. Sequencing used peripheral blood or thyroid tissue (not recorded which). The CDR3 here is CSAAIVYEQYF. The DNA for the CDR3 is TGCAGTGCTGCCATCGTTTACGAGCAGTACTTC.